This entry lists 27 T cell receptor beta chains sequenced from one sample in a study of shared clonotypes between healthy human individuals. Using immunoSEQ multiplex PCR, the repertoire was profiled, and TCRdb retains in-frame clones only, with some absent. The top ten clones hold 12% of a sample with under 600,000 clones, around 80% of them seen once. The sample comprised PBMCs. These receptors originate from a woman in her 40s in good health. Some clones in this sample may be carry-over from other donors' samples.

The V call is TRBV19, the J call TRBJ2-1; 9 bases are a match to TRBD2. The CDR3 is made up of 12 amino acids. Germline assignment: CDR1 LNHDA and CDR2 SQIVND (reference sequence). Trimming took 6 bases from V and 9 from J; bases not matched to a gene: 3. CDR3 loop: CASSAGGPEQFF. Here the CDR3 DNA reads TGTGCCAGTAGCGCGGGGGGGCCTGAGCAGTTCTTC. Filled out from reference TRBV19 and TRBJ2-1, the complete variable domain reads DGGITQSPKYLFRKEGQNVTLSCEQNLNHDAMYWYRQDPGQGLRLIYYSQIVNDFQKGDIAEGYSVSREKKESFPLTVTSAQKNPTAFYLCASSAGGPEQFFGPGTRLTVL.

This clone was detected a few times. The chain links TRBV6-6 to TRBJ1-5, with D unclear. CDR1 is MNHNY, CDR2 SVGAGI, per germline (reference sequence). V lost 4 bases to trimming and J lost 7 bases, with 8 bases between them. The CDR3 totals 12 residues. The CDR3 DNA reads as TGTGCCAGCAGTTCCTCCTGGCAGCCCCAGCATTTT. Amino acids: CASSSSWQPQHF.

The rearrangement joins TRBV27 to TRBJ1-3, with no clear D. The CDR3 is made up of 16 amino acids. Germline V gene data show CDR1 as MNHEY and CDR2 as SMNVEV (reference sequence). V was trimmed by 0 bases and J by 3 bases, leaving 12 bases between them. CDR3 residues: CASSLSGRFGGNTIYF. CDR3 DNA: TGTGCCAGCAGTTTATCGGGCCGTTTCGGTGGAAACACCATATATTTT.

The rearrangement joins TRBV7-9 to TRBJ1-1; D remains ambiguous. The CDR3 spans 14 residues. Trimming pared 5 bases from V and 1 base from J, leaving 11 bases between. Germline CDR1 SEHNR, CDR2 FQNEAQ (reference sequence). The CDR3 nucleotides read TGTGCCAGCAGCCCCCACGTCGAGAACACTGAAGCTTTCTTT. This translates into CASSPHVENTEAFF.

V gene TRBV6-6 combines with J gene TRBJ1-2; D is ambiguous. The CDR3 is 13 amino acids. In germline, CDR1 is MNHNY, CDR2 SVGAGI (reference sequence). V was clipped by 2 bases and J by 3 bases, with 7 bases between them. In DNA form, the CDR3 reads TGTGCCAGCAGTTACAAGGTTGACTATGGCTACACCTTC. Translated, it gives CASSYKVDYGYTF.

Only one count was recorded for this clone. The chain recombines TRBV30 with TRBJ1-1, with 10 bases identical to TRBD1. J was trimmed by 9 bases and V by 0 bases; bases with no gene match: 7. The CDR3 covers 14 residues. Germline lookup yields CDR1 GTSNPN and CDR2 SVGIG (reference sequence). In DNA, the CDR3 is TGTGCCTGGAGTGTAGGGACAGGGGCTGGGAAAGCTTTCTTT. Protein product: CAWSVGTGAGKAFF.

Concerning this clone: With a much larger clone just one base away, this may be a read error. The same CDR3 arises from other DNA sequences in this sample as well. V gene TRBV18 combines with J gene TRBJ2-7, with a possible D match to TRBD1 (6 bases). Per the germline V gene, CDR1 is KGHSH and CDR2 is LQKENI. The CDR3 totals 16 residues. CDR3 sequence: CASSVSGTKGVDEQYF. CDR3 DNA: TGCGCCAGCTCAGTATCCGGGACAAAAGGGGTGGACGAGCAGTACTTC.

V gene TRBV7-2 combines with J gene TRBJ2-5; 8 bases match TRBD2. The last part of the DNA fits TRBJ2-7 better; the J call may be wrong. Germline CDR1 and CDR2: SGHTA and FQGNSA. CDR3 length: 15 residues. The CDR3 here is CASSPRVAGTYEQYF. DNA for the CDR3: TGTGCCAGCAGCCCCCGGGTAGCGGGGACCTACGAGCAGTACTTC.

The DNA of the CDR3 is TGTGCCAGCAGCGTAGAGGGTGGGAGGTACACCGGGGAGCTGTTTTTT. Its translation: CASSVEGGRYTGELFF. The J gene is TRBJ2-2, the V gene TRBV9, with D possibly being TRBD2 (6 bases). Germline-derived CDR1 and CDR2 are SGDLS and YYNGEE. The CDR3 sequence is 16 residues long. V lost 0 bases to trimming and J lost 3 bases, with 12 bases between them. Full variable domain (missing parts from reference TRBV9 and TRBJ2-2): DSGVTQTPKHLITATGQRVTLRCSPRSGDLSVYWYQQSLDQGLQFLIQYYNGEERAKGNILERFSAQQFPDLHSELNLSSLELGDSALYFCASSVEGGRYTGELFFGEGSRLTVL.

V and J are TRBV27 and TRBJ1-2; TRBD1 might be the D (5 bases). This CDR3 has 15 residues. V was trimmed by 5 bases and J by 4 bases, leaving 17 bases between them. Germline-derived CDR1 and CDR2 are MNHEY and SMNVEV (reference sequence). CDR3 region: CASSPTQDTFYGYTF. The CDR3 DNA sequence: TGTGCCAGCAGTCCGACACAGGACACCTTCTATGGCTACACCTTC.

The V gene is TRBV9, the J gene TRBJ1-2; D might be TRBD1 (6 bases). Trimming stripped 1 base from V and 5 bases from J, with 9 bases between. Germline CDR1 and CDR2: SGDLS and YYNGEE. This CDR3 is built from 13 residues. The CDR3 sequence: CASSVIQGYGYTF. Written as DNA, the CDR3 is TGTGCCAGCAGCGTAATACAGGGTTATGGCTACACCTTC.

This CDR3 reads CASSGGENGYTF. For the CDR3, the DNA is TGTGCCAGCAGTGGGGGGGAGAATGGCTACACCTTC. V gene TRBV7-8 combines with J gene TRBJ1-2, with D possibly TRBD1 on 5 matching bases. Looked up from germline, CDR1 is SGHVS and CDR2 is FQNEAQ. The germline V and J ends were trimmed by 6 bases and 6 bases, with 11 bases remaining between them. This CDR3 is built from 12 residues. Full variable domain (remainder filled in from reference TRBV7-8 and TRBJ1-2): GAGVSQSPRYKVAKRGQDVALRCDPISGHVSLFWYQQALGQGPEFLTYFQNEAQLDKSGLPSDRFFAERPEGSVSTLKIQRTQQEDSAVYLCASSGGENGYTFGSGTRLTVV.

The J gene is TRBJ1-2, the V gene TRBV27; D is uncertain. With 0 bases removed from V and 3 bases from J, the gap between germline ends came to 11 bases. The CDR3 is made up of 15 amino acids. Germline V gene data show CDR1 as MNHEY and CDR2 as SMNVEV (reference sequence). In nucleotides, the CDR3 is TGTGCCAGCAGTTTATCAGTCCCGGGGTACTATGGCTACACCTTC. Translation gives CASSLSVPGYYGYTF.

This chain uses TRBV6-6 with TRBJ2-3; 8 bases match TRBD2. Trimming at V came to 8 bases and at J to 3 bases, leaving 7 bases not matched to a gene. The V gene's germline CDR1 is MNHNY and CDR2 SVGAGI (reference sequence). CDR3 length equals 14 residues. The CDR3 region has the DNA TGTGCCAGCGGTTGGGGACTAGGAACAGATACGCAGTATTTT. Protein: CASGWGLGTDTQYF.

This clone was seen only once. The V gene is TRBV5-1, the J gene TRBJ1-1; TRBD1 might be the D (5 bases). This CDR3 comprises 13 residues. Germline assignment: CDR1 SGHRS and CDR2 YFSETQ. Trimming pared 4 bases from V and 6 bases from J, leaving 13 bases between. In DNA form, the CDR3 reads TGCGCCAGCAGCGACCAAGGGGACGCTGAAGCTTTCTTT. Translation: CASSDQGDAEAFF. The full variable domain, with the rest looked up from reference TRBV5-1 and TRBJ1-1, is KAGVTQTPRYLIKTRGQQVTLSCSPISGHRSVSWYQQTPGQGLQFLFEYFSETQRNKGNFPGRFSGRQFSNSRSEMNVSTLELGDSALYLCASSDQGDAEAFFGQGTRLTVV.

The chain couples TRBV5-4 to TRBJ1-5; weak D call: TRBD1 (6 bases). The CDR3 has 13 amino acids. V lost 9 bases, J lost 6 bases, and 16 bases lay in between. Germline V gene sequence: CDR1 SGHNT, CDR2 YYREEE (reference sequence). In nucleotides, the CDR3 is TGTGCCACCCAGAGGGGGGCAGGTCAGCCCCAGCATTTT. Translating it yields CATQRGAGQPQHF. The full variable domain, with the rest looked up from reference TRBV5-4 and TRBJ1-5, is ETGVTQSPTHLIKTRGQQVTLRCSSQSGHNTVSWYQQALGQGPQFIFQYYREEENGRGNFPPRFSGLQFPNYSSELNVNALELDDSALYLCATQRGAGQPQHFGDGTRLSIL.

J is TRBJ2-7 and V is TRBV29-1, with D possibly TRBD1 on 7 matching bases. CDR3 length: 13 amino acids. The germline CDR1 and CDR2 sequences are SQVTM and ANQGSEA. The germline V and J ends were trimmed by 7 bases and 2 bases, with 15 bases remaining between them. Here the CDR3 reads CSAQTGRTYEQYF. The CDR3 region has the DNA TGCAGCGCCCAGACAGGGAGGACCTACGAGCAGTACTTC.

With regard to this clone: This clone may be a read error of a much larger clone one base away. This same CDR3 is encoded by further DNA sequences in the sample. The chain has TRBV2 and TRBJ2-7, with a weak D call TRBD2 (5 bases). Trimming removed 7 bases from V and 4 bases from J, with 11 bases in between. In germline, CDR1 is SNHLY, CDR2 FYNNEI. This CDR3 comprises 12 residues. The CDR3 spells CASIQEGYEQYF. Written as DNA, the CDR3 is TGTGCCAGCATCCAAGAGGGATACGAGCAGTACTTC.

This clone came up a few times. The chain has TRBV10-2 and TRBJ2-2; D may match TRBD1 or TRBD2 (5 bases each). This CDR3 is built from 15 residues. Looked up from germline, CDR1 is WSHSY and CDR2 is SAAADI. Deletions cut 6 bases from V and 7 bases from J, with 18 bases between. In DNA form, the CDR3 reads TGCGCCAGCAGACCCGTGGCGGATGGGGGCGGGGAGCTGTTTTTT. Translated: CASRPVADGGGELFF.

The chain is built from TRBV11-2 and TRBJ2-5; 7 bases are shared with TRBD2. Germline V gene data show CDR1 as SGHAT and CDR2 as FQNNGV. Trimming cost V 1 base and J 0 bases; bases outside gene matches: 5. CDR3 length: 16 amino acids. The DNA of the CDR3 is TGTGCCAGCAGCTTAGTTCGGGGAGGGTACCAAGAGACCCAGTACTTC. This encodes CASSLVRGGYQETQYF.

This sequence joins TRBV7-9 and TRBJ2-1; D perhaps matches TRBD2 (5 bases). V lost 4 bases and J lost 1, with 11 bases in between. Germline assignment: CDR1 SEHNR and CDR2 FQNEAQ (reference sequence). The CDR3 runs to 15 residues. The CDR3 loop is CASSYDGVSYNEQFF. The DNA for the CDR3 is TGTGCCAGCAGCTACGACGGGGTATCCTACAATGAGCAGTTCTTC.

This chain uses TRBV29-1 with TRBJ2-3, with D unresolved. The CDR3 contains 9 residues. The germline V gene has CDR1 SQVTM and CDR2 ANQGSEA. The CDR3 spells CSIPDTQYF. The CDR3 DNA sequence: TGCAGTATACCAGATACGCAGTATTTT.

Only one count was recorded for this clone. In DNA form, the CDR3 reads TGTGCCAGCAGCTTAGCGTCGTTTATGGGGGCGGGACAGACCCAGTACTTC. Amino acids: CASSLASFMGAGQTQYF. The rearrangement uses TRBV7-2 and TRBJ2-5; D is tentatively TRBD1 or TRBD2 (6 bases each). This CDR3 contains 17 residues. Germline loops: CDR1 SGHTA, CDR2 FQGNSA. V gave up 0 bases and J gave up 6 bases, with 20 bases separating them.

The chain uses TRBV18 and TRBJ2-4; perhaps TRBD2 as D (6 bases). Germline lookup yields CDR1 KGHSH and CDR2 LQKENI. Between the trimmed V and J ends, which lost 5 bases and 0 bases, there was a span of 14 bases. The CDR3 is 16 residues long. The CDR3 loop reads CASSAEGSPAKNIQYF. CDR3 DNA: TGTGCCAGCTCAGCGGAGGGGTCACCAGCCAAAAACATTCAGTACTTC. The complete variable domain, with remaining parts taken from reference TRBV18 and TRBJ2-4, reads NAGVMQNPRHLVRRRGQEARLRCSPMKGHSHVYWYRQLPEEGLKFMVYLQKENIIDESGMPKERFSAEFPKEGPSILRIQQVVRGDSAAYFCASSAEGSPAKNIQYFGAGTRLSVL.

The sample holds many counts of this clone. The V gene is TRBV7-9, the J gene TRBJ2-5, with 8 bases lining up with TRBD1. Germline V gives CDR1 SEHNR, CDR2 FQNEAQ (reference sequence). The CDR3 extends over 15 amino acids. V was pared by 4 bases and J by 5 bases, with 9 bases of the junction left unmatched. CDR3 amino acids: CASSSTTGVTETQYF. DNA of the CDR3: TGTGCCAGCAGCTCCACGACAGGGGTGACGGAGACCCAGTACTTC.

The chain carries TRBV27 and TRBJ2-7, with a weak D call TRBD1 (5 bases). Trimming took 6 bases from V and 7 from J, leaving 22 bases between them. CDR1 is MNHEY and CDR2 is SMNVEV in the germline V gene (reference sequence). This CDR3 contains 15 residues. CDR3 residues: CASSPGADWSSEQYF. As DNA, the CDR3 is TGTGCCAGCAGCCCTGGGGCCGACTGGTCCTCAGAGCAGTACTTC.

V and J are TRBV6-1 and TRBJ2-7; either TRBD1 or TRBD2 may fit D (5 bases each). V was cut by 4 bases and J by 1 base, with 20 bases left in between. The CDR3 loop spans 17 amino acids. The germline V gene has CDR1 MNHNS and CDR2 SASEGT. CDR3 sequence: CASSVREGYGGSYEQYF. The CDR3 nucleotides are TGTGCCAGCAGTGTCCGAGAGGGGTATGGAGGATCCTACGAGCAGTACTTC.